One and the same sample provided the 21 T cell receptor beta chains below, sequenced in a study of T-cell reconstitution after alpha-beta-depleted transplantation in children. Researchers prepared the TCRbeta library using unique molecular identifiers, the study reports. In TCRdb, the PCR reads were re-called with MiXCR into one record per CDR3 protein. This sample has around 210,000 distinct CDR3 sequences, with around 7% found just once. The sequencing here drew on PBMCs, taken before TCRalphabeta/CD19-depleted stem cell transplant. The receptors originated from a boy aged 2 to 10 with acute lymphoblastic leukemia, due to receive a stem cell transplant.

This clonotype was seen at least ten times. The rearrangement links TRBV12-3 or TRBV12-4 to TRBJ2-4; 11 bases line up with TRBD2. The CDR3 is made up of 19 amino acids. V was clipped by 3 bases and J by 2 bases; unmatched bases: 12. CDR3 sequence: CASSFLSSGGPRSKNIQYF. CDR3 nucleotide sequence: TGTGCCAGCAGTTTTCTGTCTAGCGGGGGGCCCCGCTCCAAAAACATTCAGTACTTC.

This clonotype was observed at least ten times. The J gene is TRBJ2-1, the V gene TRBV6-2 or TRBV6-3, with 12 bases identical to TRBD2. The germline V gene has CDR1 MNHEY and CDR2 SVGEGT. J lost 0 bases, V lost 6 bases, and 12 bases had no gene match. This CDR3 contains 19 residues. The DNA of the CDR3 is TGTGCCAGCAGCCCCTTGGGGGGACTAGCGGGCAGCTCCTACAATGAGCAGTTCTTC. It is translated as CASSPLGGLAGSSYNEQFF.

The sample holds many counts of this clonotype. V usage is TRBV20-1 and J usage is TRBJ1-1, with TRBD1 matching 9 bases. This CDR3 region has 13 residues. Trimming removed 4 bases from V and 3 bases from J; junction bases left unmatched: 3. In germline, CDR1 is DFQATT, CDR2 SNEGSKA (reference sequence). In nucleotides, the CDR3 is TGCAGTGCTAAAAACAGGGGGCACACTGAAGCTTTCTTT. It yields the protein CSAKNRGHTEAFF.

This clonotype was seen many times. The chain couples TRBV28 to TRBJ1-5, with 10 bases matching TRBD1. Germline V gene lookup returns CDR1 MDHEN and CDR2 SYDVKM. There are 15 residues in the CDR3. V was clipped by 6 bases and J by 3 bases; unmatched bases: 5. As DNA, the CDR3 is TGTGCCAGCAGGGAGACAGGGGGCTTCAATCAGCCCCAGCATTTT. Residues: CASRETGGFNQPQHF.

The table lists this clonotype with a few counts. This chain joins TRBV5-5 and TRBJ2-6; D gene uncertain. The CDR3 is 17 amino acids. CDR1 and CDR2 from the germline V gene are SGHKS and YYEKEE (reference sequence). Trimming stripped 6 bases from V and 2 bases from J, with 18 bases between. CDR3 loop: CASNPFGNLAGANVLTF. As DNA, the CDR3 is TGTGCCAGCAACCCGTTTGGGAATCTGGCTGGGGCCAACGTCCTGACTTTC. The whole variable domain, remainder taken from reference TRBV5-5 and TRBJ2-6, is DAGVTQSPTHLIKTRGQQVTLRCSPISGHKSVSWYQQVLGQGPQFIFQYYEKEERGRGNFPDRFSARQFPNYSSELNVNALLLGDSALYLCASNPFGNLAGANVLTFGAGSRLTVL.

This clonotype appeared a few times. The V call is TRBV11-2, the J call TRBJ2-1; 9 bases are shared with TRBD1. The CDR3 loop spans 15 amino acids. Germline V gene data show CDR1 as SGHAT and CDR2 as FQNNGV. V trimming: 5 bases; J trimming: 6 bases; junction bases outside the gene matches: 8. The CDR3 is CASSQGTGMTNEQFF. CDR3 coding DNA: TGTGCCAGCAGCCAAGGGACAGGGATGACCAATGAGCAGTTCTTC. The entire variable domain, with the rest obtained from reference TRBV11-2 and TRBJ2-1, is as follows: EAGVAQSPRYKIIEKRQSVAFWCNPISGHATLYWYQQILGQGPKLLIQFQNNGVVDDSQLPKDRFSAERLKGVDSTLKIQPAKLEDSAVYLCASSQGTGMTNEQFFGPGTRLTVL.

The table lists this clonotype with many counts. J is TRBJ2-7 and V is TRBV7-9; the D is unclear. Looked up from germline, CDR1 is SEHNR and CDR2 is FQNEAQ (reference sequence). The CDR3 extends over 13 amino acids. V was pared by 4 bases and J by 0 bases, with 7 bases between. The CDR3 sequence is CASSSPTSYEQYF. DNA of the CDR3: TGTGCCAGCAGCTCCCCAACCTCCTACGAGCAGTACTTC.

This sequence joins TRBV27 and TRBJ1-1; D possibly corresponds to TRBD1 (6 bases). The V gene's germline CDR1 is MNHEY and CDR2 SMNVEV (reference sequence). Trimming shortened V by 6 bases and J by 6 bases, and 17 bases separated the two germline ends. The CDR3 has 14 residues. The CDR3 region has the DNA TGTGCCAGCAGCTCCGCGGGGAGGGGGGCTGAAGCTTTCTTT. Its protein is CASSSAGRGAEAFF.

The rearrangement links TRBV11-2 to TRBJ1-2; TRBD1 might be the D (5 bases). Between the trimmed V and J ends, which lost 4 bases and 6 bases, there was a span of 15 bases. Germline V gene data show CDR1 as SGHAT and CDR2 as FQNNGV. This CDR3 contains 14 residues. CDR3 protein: CASSSKPGLNGYTF. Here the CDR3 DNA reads TGTGCCAGCAGCTCGAAACCGGGACTCAATGGCTACACCTTC.

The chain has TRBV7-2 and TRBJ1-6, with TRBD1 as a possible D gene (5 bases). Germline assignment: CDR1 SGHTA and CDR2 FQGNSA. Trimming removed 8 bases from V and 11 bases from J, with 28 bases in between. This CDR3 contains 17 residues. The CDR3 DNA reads TGTGCCAGCTCCCCCGGGTTTAGGGGCCAGCTATTGGCACCCCTCCACTTT. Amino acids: CASSPGFRGQLLAPLHF.

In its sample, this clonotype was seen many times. For the CDR3, the DNA is TGCGCCAGCACCAGCGGAGCGGGAGGGTACAATGAGCAGTTCTTC. It codes for CASTSGAGGYNEQFF. The chain combines TRBV5-1 with TRBJ2-1, with TRBD2 identical over 10 bases. Unmatched junction bases numbered 7, after V lost 6 bases and J lost 4 bases. Germline V CDR1 and CDR2: SGHRS, YFSETQ. CDR3 size: 15 residues.

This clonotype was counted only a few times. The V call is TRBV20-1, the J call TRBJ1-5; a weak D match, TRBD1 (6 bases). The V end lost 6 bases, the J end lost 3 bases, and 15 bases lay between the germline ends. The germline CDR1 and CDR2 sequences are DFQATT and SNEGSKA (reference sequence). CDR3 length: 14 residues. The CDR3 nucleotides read TGCAGTGCGGAGAGGGGGGACACCAATCAGCCCCAGCATTTT. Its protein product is CSAERGDTNQPQHF.

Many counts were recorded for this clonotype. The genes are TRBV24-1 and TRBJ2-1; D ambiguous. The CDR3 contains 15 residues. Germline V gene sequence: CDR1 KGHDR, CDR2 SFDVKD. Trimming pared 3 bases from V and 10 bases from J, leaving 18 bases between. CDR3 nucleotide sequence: TGTGCCACCAGTGATCGCTGGGGTGGTCTAGGAGAGCAGTTCTTC. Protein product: CATSDRWGGLGEQFF.

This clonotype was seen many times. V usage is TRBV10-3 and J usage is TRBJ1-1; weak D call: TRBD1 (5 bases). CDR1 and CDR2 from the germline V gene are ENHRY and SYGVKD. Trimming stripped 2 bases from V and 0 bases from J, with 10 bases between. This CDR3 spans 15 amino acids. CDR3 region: CAISEPDRMNTEAFF. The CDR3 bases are TGTGCCATCAGTGAGCCAGACAGAATGAACACTGAAGCTTTCTTT.

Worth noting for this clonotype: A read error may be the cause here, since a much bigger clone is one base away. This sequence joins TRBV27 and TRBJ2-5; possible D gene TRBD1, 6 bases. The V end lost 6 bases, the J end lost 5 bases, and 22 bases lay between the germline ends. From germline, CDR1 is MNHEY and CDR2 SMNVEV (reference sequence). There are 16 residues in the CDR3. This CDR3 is CASRHSGLGGSETQYF. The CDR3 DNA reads TGTGCCAGCAGGCACAGTGGTCTAGGGGGATCGGAGACCCAGTACTTC.

CDR3 region: CASSFEGRGRSPLHF. CDR3 DNA sequence: TGTGCCAGCAGTTTCGAAGGGCGAGGTCGATCACCCCTCCACTTT. The chain employs TRBV28 and TRBJ1-6, with D hard to call. The CDR3 totals 15 residues. V shed 3 bases and J shed 10 bases, with 16 bases lying between them. Germline V gives CDR1 MDHEN, CDR2 SYDVKM.

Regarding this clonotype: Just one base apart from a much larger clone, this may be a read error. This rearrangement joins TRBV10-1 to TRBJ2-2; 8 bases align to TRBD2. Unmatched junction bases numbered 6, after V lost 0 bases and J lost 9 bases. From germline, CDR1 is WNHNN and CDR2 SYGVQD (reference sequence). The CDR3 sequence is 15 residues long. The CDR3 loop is CASSESLAGDRELFF. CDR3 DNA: TGCGCCAGCAGTGAGTCCCTAGCGGGTGACCGGGAGCTGTTTTTT.

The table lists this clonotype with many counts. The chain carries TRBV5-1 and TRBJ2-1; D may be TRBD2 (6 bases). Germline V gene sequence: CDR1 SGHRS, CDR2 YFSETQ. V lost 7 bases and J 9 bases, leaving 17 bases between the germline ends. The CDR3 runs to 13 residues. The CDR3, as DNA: TGCGCCAGCCGCGGGGAATTAGCGGTTGAGCAGTTCTTC. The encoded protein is CASRGELAVEQFF.

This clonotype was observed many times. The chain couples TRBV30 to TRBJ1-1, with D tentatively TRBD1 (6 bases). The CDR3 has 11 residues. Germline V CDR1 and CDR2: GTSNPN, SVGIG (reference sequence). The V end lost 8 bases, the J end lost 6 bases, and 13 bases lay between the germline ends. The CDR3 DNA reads TGTGCCGCTCAGGGGTTCCCTGAAGCTTTCTTT. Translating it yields CAAQGFPEAFF.

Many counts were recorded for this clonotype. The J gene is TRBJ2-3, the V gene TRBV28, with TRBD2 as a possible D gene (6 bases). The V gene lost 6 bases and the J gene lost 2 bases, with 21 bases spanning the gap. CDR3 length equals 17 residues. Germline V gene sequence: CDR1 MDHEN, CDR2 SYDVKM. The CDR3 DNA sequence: TGTGCCAGCAGCTACACTGGCGGGGCCCGAAACACAGATACGCAGTATTTT. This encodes CASSYTGGARNTDTQYF.

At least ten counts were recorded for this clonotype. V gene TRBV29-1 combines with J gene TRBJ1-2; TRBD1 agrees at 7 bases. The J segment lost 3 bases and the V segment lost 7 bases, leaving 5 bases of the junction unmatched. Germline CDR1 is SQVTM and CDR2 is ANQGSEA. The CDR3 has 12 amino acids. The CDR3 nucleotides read TGCAGCGGATTAGACAGGGACTATGGCTACACCTTC. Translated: CSGLDRDYGYTF.